These 9 T cell receptor beta chains share one sample of origin, sequenced in a study of blood T cell repertoires in COVID-19. The table came from immunoSEQ multiplex PCR; TCRdb's copy has only in-frame clones and leaves some out. The sample consists of under 300,000 clones, around 89% of them appearing once. The source material was PBMCs or T cells enriched from blood (not recorded which). The receptors shown here come from a man aged 35-49 years who had recovered from COVID-19.

The V and J genes are TRBV19 and TRBJ2-7; possible D gene TRBD1, 5 bases. The V end was cut by 6 bases, the J end by 6 bases, with 15 bases between. The CDR3 is 13 amino acids. CDR1 is LNHDA and CDR2 is SQIVND in the germline V gene (reference sequence). CDR3 loop: CASRWGEGREQYF. CDR3 nucleotide sequence: TGTGCCAGTAGGTGGGGCGAAGGTCGCGAGCAGTACTTC.

The V gene is TRBV28, the J gene TRBJ2-1; maybe TRBD1 (5 bases). V dropped 2 bases and J dropped 8 bases, with 7 bases sitting between them. Germline V gives CDR1 MDHEN, CDR2 SYDVKM. This CDR3 comprises 12 residues. CDR3 DNA: TGTGCCAGCAGTTTACAGGGCTATGAGCAGTTCTTC. This translates into CASSLQGYEQFF.

The rearrangement joins TRBV7-9 to TRBJ2-2; 12 bases map to TRBD2. Germline CDR1 reads SEHNR; CDR2 reads FQNEAQ (reference sequence). CDR3 length: 17 amino acids. V dropped 2 bases and J dropped 5; count of bases not matched to a gene: 6. CDR3 in amino acids: CASSLLASGRDTGELFF. The DNA of the CDR3 is TGTGCCAGCAGCTTACTCGCTAGCGGGAGGGATACCGGGGAGCTGTTTTTT.

The CDR3 loop reads CASSPTQTYEQYF. The DNA of the CDR3 is TGTGCCAGCTCACCGACACAAACCTACGAGCAGTACTTC. The chain is built from TRBV18 and TRBJ2-7; D gene ambiguous. This CDR3 has 13 amino acids. CDR1 and CDR2 from the germline V gene are KGHSH and LQKENI. V lost 3 bases to trimming and J lost 2 bases, with 8 bases between them.

The chain employs TRBV28 and TRBJ2-7, with 9 positions matching TRBD1. J gave up 5 bases and V 5 bases, and 13 bases lay outside the gene matches. The CDR3 extends over 16 amino acids. The germline CDR1 and CDR2 sequences are MDHEN and SYDVKM. CDR3 sequence (DNA): TGTGCCAGCAGTCCAACAGGGGGCGCGCGGCTAAACGAGCAGTACTTC. It yields the protein CASSPTGGARLNEQYF.

V usage is TRBV19 and J usage is TRBJ1-1; the match to TRBD1 covers 8 bases. The CDR3 runs 15 residues. Germline loops: CDR1 LNHDA, CDR2 SQIVND (reference sequence). The ends lost 3 bases at V and 5 bases at J; junction bases unmatched: 8. The CDR3 here is CASSIPDRVGTEAFF. The CDR3 region has the DNA TGTGCCAGTAGTATCCCGGACAGGGTGGGGACTGAAGCTTTCTTT.

This clone was seen once. The chain recombines TRBV29-1 with TRBJ1-2; the D is unclear. Trimming stripped 0 bases from V and 11 bases from J, with 7 bases between. The CDR3 runs 10 residues. CDR1 is SQVTM and CDR2 is ANQGSEA in the germline V gene. This CDR3 is CSVEEGRYTF. As DNA, the CDR3 is TGCAGCGTTGAAGAGGGCAGGTACACCTTC.

The chain has TRBV6-5 and TRBJ1-6; D call uncertain. V lost 0 bases and J lost 8, with 14 bases in between. CDR1 and CDR2 from the germline V gene are MNHEY and SVGAGI. The CDR3 length is 16 residues. The CDR3 region is CASSYSAGRRDSPLHF. In DNA, the CDR3 is TGTGCCAGCAGTTACTCCGCAGGCCGGAGGGATTCACCCCTCCACTTT.

The rearrangement links TRBV13 to TRBJ2-1, with 8 bases lining up with TRBD2. The V gene's germline CDR1 is PRHDT and CDR2 FYEKMQ (reference sequence). The CDR3 has 17 residues. Losses at the gene ends were 5 bases for V and 8 bases for J; bases not matched to a gene: 17. The CDR3 nucleotides read TGTGCCAGCAGCCATACCGACGAGCGGGAGATCTCCCATGAGCAGTTCTTC. This sequence encodes CASSHTDEREISHEQFF.